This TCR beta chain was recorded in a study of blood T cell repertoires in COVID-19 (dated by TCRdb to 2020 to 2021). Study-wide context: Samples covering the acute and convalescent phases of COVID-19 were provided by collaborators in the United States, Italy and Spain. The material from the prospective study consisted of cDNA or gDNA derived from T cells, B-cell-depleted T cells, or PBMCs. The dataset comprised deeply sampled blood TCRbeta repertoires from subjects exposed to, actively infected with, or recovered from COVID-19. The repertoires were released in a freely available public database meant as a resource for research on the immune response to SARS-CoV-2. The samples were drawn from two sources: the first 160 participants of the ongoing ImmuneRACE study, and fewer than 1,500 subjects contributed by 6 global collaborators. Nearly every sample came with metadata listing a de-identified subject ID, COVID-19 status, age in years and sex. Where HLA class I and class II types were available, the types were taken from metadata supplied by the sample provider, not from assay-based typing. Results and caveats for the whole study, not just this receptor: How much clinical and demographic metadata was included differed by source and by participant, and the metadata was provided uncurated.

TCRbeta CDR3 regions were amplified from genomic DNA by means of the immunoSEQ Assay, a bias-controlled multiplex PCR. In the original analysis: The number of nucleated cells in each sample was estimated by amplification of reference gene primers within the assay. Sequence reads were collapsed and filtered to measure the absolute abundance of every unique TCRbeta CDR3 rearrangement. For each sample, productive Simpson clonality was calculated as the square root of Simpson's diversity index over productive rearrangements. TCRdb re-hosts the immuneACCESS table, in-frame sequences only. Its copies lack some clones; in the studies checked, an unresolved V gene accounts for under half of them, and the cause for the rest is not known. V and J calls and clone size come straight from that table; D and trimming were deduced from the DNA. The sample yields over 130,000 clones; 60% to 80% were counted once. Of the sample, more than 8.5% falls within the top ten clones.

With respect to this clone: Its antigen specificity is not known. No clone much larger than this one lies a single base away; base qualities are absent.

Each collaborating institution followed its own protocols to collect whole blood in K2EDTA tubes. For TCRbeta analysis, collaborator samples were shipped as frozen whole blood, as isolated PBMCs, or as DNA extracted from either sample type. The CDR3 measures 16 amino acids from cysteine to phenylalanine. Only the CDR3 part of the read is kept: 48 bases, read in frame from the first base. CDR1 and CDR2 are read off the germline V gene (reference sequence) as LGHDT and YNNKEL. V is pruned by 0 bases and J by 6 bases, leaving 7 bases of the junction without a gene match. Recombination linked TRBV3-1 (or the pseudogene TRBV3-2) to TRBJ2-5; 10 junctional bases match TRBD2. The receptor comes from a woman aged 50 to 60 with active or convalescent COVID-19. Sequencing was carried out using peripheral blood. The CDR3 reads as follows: CASSQDLAGGGKTQYF. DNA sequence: TGTGCCAGCAGCCAAGATTTAGCGGGAGGCGGCAAGACCCAGTACTTC.